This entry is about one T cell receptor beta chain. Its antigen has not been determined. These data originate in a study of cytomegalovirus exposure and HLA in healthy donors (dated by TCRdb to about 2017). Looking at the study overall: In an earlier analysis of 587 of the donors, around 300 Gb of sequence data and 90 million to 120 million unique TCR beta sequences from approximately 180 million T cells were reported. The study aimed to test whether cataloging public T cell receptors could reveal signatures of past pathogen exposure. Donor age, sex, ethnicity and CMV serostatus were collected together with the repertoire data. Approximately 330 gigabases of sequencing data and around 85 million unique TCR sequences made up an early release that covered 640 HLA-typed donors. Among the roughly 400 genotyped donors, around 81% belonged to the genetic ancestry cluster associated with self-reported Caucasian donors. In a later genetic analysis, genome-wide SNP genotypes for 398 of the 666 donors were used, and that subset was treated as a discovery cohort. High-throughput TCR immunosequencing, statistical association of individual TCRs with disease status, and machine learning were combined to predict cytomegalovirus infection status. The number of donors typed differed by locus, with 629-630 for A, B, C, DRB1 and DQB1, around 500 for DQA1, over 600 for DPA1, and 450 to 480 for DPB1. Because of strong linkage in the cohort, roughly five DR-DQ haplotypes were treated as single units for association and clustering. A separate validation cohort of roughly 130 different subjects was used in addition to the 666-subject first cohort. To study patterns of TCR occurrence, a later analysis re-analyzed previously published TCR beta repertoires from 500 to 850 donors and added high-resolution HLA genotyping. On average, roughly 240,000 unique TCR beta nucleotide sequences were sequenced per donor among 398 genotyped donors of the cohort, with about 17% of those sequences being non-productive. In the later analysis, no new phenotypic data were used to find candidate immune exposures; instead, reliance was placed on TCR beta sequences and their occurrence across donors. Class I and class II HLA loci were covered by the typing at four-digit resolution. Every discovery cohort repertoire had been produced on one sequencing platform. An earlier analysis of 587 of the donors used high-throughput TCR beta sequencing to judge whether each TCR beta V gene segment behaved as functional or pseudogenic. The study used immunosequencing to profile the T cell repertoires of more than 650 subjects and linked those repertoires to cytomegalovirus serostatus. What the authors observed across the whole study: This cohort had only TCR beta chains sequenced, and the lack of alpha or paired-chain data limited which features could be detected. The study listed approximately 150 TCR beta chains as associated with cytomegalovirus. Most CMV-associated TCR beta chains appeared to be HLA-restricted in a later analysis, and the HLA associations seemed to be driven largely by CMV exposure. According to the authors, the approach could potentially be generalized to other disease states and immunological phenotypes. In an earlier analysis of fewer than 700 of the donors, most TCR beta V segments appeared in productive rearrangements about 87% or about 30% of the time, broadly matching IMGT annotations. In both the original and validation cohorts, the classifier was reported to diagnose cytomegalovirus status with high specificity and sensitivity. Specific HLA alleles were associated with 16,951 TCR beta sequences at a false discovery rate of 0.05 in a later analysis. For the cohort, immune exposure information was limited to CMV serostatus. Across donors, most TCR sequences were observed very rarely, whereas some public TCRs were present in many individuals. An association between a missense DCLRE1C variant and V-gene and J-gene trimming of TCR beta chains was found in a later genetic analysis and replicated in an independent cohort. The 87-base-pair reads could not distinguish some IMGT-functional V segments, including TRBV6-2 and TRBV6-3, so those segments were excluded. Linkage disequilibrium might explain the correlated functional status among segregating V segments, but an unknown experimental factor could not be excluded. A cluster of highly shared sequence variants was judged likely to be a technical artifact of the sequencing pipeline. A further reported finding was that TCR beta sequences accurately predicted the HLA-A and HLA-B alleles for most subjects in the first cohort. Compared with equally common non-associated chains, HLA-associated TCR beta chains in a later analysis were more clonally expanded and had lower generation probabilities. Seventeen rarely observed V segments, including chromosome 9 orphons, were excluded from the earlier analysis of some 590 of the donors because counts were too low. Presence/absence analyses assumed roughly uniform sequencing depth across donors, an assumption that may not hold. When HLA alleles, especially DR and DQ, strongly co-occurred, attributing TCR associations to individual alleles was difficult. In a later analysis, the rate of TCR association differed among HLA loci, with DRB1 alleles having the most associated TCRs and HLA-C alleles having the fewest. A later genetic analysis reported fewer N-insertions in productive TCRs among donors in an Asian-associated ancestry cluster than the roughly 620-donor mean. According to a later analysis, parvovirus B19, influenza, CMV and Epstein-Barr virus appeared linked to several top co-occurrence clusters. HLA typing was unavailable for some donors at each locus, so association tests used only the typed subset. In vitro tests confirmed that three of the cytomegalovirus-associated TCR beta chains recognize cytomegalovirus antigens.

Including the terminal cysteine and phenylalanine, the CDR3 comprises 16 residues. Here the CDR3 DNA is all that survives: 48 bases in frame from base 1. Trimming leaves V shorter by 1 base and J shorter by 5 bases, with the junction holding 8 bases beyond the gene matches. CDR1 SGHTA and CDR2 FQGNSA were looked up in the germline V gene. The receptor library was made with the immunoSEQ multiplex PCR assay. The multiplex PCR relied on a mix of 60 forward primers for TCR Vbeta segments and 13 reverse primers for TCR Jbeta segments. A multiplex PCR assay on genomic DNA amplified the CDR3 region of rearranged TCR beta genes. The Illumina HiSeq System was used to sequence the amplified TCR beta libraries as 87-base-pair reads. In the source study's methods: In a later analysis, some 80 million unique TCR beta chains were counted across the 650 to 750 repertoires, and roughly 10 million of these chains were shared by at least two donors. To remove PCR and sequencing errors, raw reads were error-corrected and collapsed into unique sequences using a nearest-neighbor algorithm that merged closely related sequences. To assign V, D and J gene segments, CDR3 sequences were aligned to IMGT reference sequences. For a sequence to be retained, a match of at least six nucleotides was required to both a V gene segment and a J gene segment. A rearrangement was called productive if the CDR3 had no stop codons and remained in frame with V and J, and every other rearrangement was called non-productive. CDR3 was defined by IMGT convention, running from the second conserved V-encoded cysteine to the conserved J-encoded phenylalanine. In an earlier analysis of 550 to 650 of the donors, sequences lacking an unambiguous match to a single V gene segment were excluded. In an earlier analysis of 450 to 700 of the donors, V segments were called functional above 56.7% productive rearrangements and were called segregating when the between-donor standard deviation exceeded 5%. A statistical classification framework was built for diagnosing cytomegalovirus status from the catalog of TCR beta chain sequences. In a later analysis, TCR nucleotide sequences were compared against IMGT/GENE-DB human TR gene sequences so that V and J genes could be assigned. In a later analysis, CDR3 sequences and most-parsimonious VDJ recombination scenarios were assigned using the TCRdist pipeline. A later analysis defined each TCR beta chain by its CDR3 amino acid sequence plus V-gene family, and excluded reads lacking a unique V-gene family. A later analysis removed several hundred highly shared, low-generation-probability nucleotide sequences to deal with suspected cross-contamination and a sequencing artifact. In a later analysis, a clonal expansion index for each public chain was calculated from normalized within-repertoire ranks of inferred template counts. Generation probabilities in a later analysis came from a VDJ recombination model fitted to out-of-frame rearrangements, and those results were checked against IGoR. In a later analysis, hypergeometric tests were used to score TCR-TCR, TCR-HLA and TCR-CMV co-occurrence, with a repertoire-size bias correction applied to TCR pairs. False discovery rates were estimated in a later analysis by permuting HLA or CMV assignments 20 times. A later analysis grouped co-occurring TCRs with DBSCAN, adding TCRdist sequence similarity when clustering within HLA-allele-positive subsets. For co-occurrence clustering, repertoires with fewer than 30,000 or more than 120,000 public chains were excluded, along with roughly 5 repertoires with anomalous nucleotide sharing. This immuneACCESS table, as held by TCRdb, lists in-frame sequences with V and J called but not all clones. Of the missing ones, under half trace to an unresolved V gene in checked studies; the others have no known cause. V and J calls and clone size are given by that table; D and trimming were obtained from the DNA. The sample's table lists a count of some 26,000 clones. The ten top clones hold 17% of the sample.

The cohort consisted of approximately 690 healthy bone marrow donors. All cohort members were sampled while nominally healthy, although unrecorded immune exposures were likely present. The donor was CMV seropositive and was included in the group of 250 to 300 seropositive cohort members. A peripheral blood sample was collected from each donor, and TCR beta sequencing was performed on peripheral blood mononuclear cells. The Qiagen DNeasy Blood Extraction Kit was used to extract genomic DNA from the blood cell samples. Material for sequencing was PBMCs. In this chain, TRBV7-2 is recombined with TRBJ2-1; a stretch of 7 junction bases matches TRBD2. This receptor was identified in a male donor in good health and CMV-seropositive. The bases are TGTGCCAGCAGCTTAGGATGGGGACTAATAAACAATGAGCAGTTCTTC. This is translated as CASSLGWGLINNEQFF.